This TCR beta chain was recovered during a study of identifying expanded T cells in peripheral blood. No infections or other immune events were documented during collection. Profiled with immunoSEQ multiplex PCR; TCRdb holds only in-frame clones, not every one. The profile shows about 74,000 clones, roughly four fifths of them singletons. The CDR3 totals 15 residues. V lost 1 base and J lost 1; bases outside the gene matches: 4. Germline V gene sequence: CDR1 SGHNT, CDR2 YYREEE (reference sequence). The sequenced material came from blood. The chain links TRBV5-4 to TRBJ2-7; the match to TRBD2 covers 8 bases. The source is a person between 18 and 75 years old in good health. CDR3 loop: CASSLQREPSYEQYF. In DNA form, the CDR3 reads TGTGCCAGCAGCTTGCAGCGGGAGCCTTCCTACGAGCAGTACTTC. The whole variable domain, filled in from reference TRBV5-4 and TRBJ2-7, reads ETGVTQSPTHLIKTRGQQVTLRCSSQSGHNTVSWYQQALGQGPQFIFQYYREEENGRGNFPPRFSGLQFPNYSSELNVNALELDDSALYLCASSLQREPSYEQYFGPGTRLTVT.